The 23 T cell receptor beta chains presented below share a single source sample, sequenced in a study of early T cells in non-severe SARS-CoV-2 infection. MiXCR, applied by TCRdb to the 5' RACE reads, yields one record per CDR3 protein. In the table there are around 78,000 distinct CDR3 sequences, about 14% of which are singletons. Sequenced: whole blood. These TCRs come from an adult who was a healthcare worker with PCR-confirmed SARS-CoV-2 infection or an uninfected control (not recorded which).

V gene TRBV3-1 combines with J gene TRBJ2-5, with unresolved D. The CDR3 spans 14 residues. Trimming removed 0 bases from V and 4 bases from J, with 9 bases in between. Looked up from germline, CDR1 is LGHDT and CDR2 is YNNKEL (reference sequence). CDR3 DNA sequence: TGTGCCAGCAGCCAAGAACCCTACGGAGAGACCCAGTACTTC. Encoded protein: CASSQEPYGETQYF.

The table lists this clonotype with many counts. CDR3 loop: CASSSTFAGLVTDEQFF. The CDR3 region has the DNA TGTGCCAGCAGCTCGACGTTCGCGGGACTAGTTACGGATGAGCAGTTCTTC. This chain links TRBV7-8 with TRBJ2-1, with 8 positions matching TRBD2. Trimming at V came to 4 bases and at J to 8 bases, leaving 16 bases not matched to a gene. This CDR3 region has 17 residues. Germline V CDR1 and CDR2: SGHVS, FQNEAQ.

The rearrangement uses TRBV29-1 and TRBJ2-5; TRBD2 matches 10 bases. The trim removed 7 bases at V and 2 bases at J, leaving 7 bases unmatched. This CDR3 region has 14 residues. Germline CDR1 is SQVTM and CDR2 is ANQGSEA. This CDR3 reads CSAGGLAAQETQYF. The CDR3 nucleotides read TGCAGCGCCGGCGGACTAGCGGCTCAAGAGACCCAGTACTTC.

Ten or more counts support this clonotype. The chain uses TRBV6-4 and TRBJ2-1; D perhaps matches TRBD2 (6 bases). The CDR3 length is 14 residues. V shed 3 bases and J shed 5 bases, with 11 bases lying between them. Germline V gene sequence: CDR1 MRHNA, CDR2 SNTAGT. CDR3 sequence reads: CASSEGGWNNEQFF. CDR3 DNA: TGTGCCAGCAGTGAGGGGGGTTGGAACAATGAGCAGTTCTTC.

This clonotype came up many times. V gene TRBV29-1 combines with J gene TRBJ2-1; 12 bases agree with TRBD2. Germline values: CDR1 SQVTM, CDR2 ANQGSEA. This CDR3 has 15 residues. V gave up 3 bases and J gave up 7 bases; unmatched junction bases: 7. In DNA form, the CDR3 reads TGCAGCGTTGAGACTAGCGGGAGTTTGGTAAATGAGCAGTTCTTC. It yields the protein CSVETSGSLVNEQFF.

This clonotype was found many times. The chain employs TRBV19 and TRBJ2-7; 10 positions agree with TRBD1. CDR3 length: 15 amino acids. V shed 5 bases, J shed 6 bases, and the junction held 10 bases outside the gene matches. Germline V gene data show CDR1 as LNHDA and CDR2 as SQIVND (reference sequence). In DNA, the CDR3 is TGTGCCAGTAGTCCAACCGGGACAGGGGCGAGCGAGCAGTACTTC. It is translated as CASSPTGTGASEQYF.

This clonotype has just a few counts. The chain uses TRBV6-6 and TRBJ1-5; weak D call: TRBD1 (6 bases). Between the trimmed V and J ends, which lost 1 base and 7 bases, there was a span of 17 bases. The CDR3 contains 16 residues. Germline V gene lookup returns CDR1 MNHNY and CDR2 SVGAGI (reference sequence). CDR3 in DNA: TGTGCCAGCAGTTACTGGGGGGCCGGCGGAGGACAGCCCCAGCATTTT. Amino acids: CASSYWGAGGGQPQHF.

This chain links TRBV19 with TRBJ2-4; weak D call: TRBD2 (5 bases). Germline V CDR1 and CDR2: LNHDA, SQIVND (reference sequence). The CDR3 covers 15 residues. Trimming left V 3 bases short and J 7 bases short, with 16 bases between. The CDR3 sequence is CASSMSRAGENIQYF. CDR3 DNA: TGTGCCAGTAGTATGTCCCGGGCCGGGGAGAACATTCAGTACTTC. Full variable domain (remainder filled in from reference TRBV19 and TRBJ2-4): DGGITQSPKYLFRKEGQNVTLSCEQNLNHDAMYWYRQDPGQGLRLIYYSQIVNDFQKGDIAEGYSVSREKKESFPLTVTSAQKNPTAFYLCASSMSRAGENIQYFGAGTRLSVL.

This chain connects TRBV7-2 to TRBJ2-3, with TRBD2 matching over 10 bases. This CDR3 spans 16 amino acids. Trimming at V came to 1 base and at J to 6 bases, leaving 7 bases not matched to a gene. Looked up from germline, CDR1 is SGHTA and CDR2 is FQGNSA. This CDR3 is CASSLGLAGEEDTQYF. CDR3 DNA: TGTGCCAGCAGCTTAGGGCTAGCGGGAGAGGAGGATACGCAGTATTTT.

Many counts were recorded for this clonotype. This rearrangement joins TRBV21-1 to TRBJ2-7; TRBD1, the table's D call, was not compared with the DNA. TRBV21-1 is marked as a pseudogene. The CDR3 runs to 14 residues. The CDR3 sequence is CASSKNCGGHEQYF. For the CDR3, the DNA is TGTGCCAGCAGCAAAAACTGCGGGGGCCACGAGCAGTACTTC.

This clonotype has only a few counts. J is TRBJ2-3 and V is TRBV5-1; 13 bases match TRBD2. Trimming cost V 4 bases and J 6 bases; bases outside gene matches: 8. This CDR3 spans 16 amino acids. Germline assignment: CDR1 SGHRS and CDR2 YFSETQ. The CDR3 nucleotides are TGCGCCAGCAGCCTAGGGACTAGCGGGACACCGGATACGCAGTATTTT. Its protein is CASSLGTSGTPDTQYF.

This clonotype was detected only a few times. The genes are TRBV11-2 and TRBJ2-5; either TRBD1 or TRBD2 may supply D (5 bases each). This CDR3 comprises 18 residues. In germline, CDR1 is SGHAT, CDR2 FQNNGV. Trimming took off 4 bases at V and 2 bases at J, with 23 bases between the two ends. The DNA for the CDR3 is TGTGCCAGCAGCTCAGAGCTCTTCTCGGGACGGTTACAAGAGACCCAGTACTTC. The encoded protein is CASSSELFSGRLQETQYF. Full variable domain (rest looked up from reference TRBV11-2 and TRBJ2-5): EAGVAQSPRYKIIEKRQSVAFWCNPISGHATLYWYQQILGQGPKLLIQFQNNGVVDDSQLPKDRFSAERLKGVDSTLKIQPAKLEDSAVYLCASSSELFSGRLQETQYFGPGTRLLVL.

This clonotype was seen only a few times. The chain combines TRBV4-1 with TRBJ1-1, with D unclear. CDR1 is MGHRA, CDR2 YSYEKL, per germline. Deletions cut 3 bases from V and 5 bases from J, with 7 bases between. The length of the CDR3 is 12 residues. The CDR3 sequence: CASSQGLTEAFF. In DNA form, the CDR3 reads TGCGCCAGCAGCCAGGGTCTGACTGAAGCTTTCTTT.

In its sample, this clonotype was seen a few times. V and J are TRBV6-2 or TRBV6-3 and TRBJ2-1; weak D call: TRBD2 (6 bases). The V and J ends lost 6 bases and 7 bases respectively, with 16 bases between them. Per germline, CDR1 MNHEY and CDR2 SVGEGT. The CDR3 has 14 residues. CDR3 DNA: TGTGCCAGCAGGGACCCGGCGGGGAATAATGAGCAGTTCTTC. It encodes CASRDPAGNNEQFF.

This clonotype was seen only a few times. The chain joins TRBV3-1 to TRBJ2-7, with D perhaps TRBD1 or TRBD2 (5 bases each). Per the germline V gene, CDR1 is LGHDT and CDR2 is YNNKEL (reference sequence). The CDR3 length is 15 residues. V lost 4 bases and J 0 bases, leaving 13 bases between the germline ends. In DNA, the CDR3 is TGTGCCAGCAGCCTTGGGGGACGGTTCTCCTACGAGCAGTACTTC. Its protein product is CASSLGGRFSYEQYF.

This clonotype was observed at least ten times. The rearrangement uses TRBV3-1 and TRBJ1-1; D is unclear. The ends were cut back, 1 base at V and 4 bases at J, with 10 bases in the middle. Per the germline V gene, CDR1 is LGHDT and CDR2 is YNNKEL (reference sequence). The CDR3 extends over 14 amino acids. The CDR3 DNA sequence: TGTGCCAGCAGCCAAGCGGGCGCGGGCACTGAAGCTTTCTTT. It codes for CASSQAGAGTEAFF. Supplemented by reference TRBV3-1 and TRBJ1-1, the full variable domain reads DTAVSQTPKYLVTQMGNDKSIKCEQNLGHDTMYWYKQDSKKFLKIMFSYNNKELIINETVPNRFSPKSPDKAHLNLHINSLELGDSAVYFCASSQAGAGTEAFFGQGTRLTVV.

This clonotype was seen more than once but under ten times. The chain employs TRBV5-1 and TRBJ2-3, with 15 bases matching TRBD2. This CDR3 has 18 amino acids. Germline assignment: CDR1 SGHRS and CDR2 YFSETQ. Trimming cost V 4 bases and J 3 bases; bases outside gene matches: 9. The CDR3 DNA reads TGCGCCAGCAGCGGGGGACTAGCGGGAGGAGAGGCGACAGATACGCAGTATTTT. Its protein product is CASSGGLAGGEATDTQYF.

This clonotype appeared many times. This chain connects TRBV7-9 to TRBJ1-3; D possibly corresponds to TRBD1 (5 bases). This CDR3 is built from 15 residues. V was cut by 5 bases and J by 7 bases, with 18 bases left in between. Germline values: CDR1 SEHNR, CDR2 FQNEAQ (reference sequence). The DNA of the CDR3 is TGTGCCAGCAGCCCAGGGACGTCGCCGGGTAACACCATATATTTT. As protein: CASSPGTSPGNTIYF.

The chain recombines TRBV29-1 with TRBJ2-7, with D perhaps matching TRBD1 or TRBD2 (6 bases each). Per the germline V gene, CDR1 is SQVTM and CDR2 is ANQGSEA. V dropped 1 base and J dropped 6 bases, with 16 bases sitting between them. The CDR3 has 14 amino acids. CDR3 residues: CSVEGGASPREQYF. CDR3 DNA sequence: TGCAGCGTTGAAGGGGGGGCGAGCCCCCGCGAGCAGTACTTC.

The chain employs TRBV6-5 and TRBJ2-2; TRBD1 matches 7 bases. V was pared by 6 bases and J by 4 bases, with 5 bases of the junction left unmatched. CDR3 length: 14 residues. Germline V gene sequence: CDR1 MNHEY, CDR2 SVGAGI. This CDR3 reads CASRLGTATGELFF. CDR3 DNA sequence: TGTGCCAGCAGGCTCGGGACAGCCACCGGGGAGCTGTTTTTT.

Many counts were recorded for this clonotype. The chain recombines TRBV6-5 with TRBJ2-1; D call uncertain. Trimming left V 4 bases short and J 7 bases short, with 5 bases between. Germline-derived CDR1 and CDR2 are MNHEY and SVGAGI. The CDR3 is 11 amino acids. CDR3 DNA sequence: TGTGCCAGCAGTTCGACAAATGAGCAGTTCTTC. It translates to CASSSTNEQFF.

This clonotype came up many times. This chain links TRBV12-5 with TRBJ1-2; D is unresolved. There are 12 residues in the CDR3. CDR1 LGHNT and CDR2 FRNRAP come from the germline V gene. V shed 2 bases and J shed 8 bases, with 9 bases lying between them. The CDR3 spells CASGLTVGGYTF. As DNA, the CDR3 is TGTGCTAGTGGTTTGACGGTTGGCGGCTACACCTTC.

This chain connects TRBV24-1 to TRBJ2-5, with D maybe TRBD1 (6 bases). V lost 9 bases and J 5 bases, leaving 15 bases between the germline ends. The CDR3 has 13 amino acids. Per the germline V gene, CDR1 is KGHDR and CDR2 is SFDVKD. CDR3 in amino acids: CATSVRGYETQYF. For the CDR3, the DNA is TGTGCCACCTCTGTCAGGGGTTACGAGACCCAGTACTTC.